This entry lists 20 T cell receptor beta chains sequenced from one sample in a study of OX40 agonist ivuxolimab in advanced cancers. TCRdb keeps only in-frame clones here, not all; method: immunoSEQ multiplex PCR. The sample lists tens of thousands of clones, under 90% seen once, with roughly 7% in the top ten. The sequenced sample was CD4+ or CD8+ T cells sorted from blood, obtained in a trial of the OX40 agonist ivuxolimab. The receptors come from an adult with an advanced solid tumor such as melanoma, head and neck, liver or kidney cancer.

The chain recombines TRBV5-8 with TRBJ2-5; D not certain. Gene TRBJ2-7 matches the end of the DNA better, so the J call may be wrong. The V gene's germline CDR1 is SGHTS and CDR2 YDEGEE. The CDR3 is made up of 12 amino acids. Here the CDR3 reads CASSLAPSEQYF. CDR3 DNA sequence: TGTGCCAGCAGCTTGGCACCTTCCGAGCAGTACTTC.

This clone has a handful of counts. The chain is built from TRBV5-1 and TRBJ2-7, with 10 bases matching TRBD1. This CDR3 comprises 14 residues. CDR1 is SGHRS, CDR2 YFSETQ, per germline. V was clipped by 4 bases and J by 3 bases; unmatched bases: 4. CDR3 DNA sequence: TGCGCCAGCAGCGTCGGACAGGGGGGCTACGAGCAGTACTTC. Its protein product is CASSVGQGGYEQYF.

This chain connects TRBV19 to TRBJ1-5; 10 bases match TRBD1. Trimming at V came to 6 bases and at J to 2 bases, leaving 7 bases not matched to a gene. The CDR3 loop spans 16 amino acids. Germline values: CDR1 LNHDA, CDR2 SQIVND (reference sequence). The CDR3 region is CASSPTGGAGNQPQHF. The CDR3 nucleotides are TGTGCCAGTAGCCCGACAGGGGGCGCGGGCAATCAGCCCCAGCATTTT.

J is TRBJ1-1 and V is TRBV2; TRBD1 might be the D (6 bases). CDR1 is SNHLY and CDR2 is FYNNEI in the germline V gene. The CDR3 length is 13 residues. Trimming pared 6 bases from V and 1 base from J, leaving 9 bases between. CDR3 sequence (DNA): TGTGCCAGCAGGGGGACACCGAACACTGAAGCTTTCTTT. It translates to CASRGTPNTEAFF.

There are a few counts of this clone. J is TRBJ1-2 and V is TRBV18; D remains ambiguous. CDR3 length equals 11 residues. Trimming cost V 3 bases and J 6 bases, with 5 bases left between them. Looked up from germline, CDR1 is KGHSH and CDR2 is LQKENI. The CDR3 sequence is CASSPSDGYTF. The DNA for the CDR3 is TGTGCCAGCTCACCGTCGGATGGCTACACCTTC.

The chain joins TRBV4-2 to TRBJ2-1; tentative D call: TRBD2 (5 bases). V dropped 1 base and J dropped 3 bases, with 10 bases sitting between them. Germline assignment: CDR1 LGHNA and CDR2 YNFKEQ. The CDR3 contains 15 residues. The CDR3 nucleotides are TGTGCCAGCAGCCAAGCTAGCAGCTACTACAATGAGCAGTTCTTC. Translated: CASSQASSYYNEQFF.

The chain uses TRBV11-2 and TRBJ2-1; D might be TRBD2 (6 bases). Trimming removed 4 bases at V and 3 bases at J, with 16 bases between. The CDR3 runs to 16 residues. Germline lookup yields CDR1 SGHAT and CDR2 FQNNGV. Written as DNA, the CDR3 is TGTGCCAGCAGCTCCGCGGGACCTTTAGTCTACAATGAGCAGTTCTTC. Translating it yields CASSSAGPLVYNEQFF.

This clone turned up a few times. Germline is not matched at one junction end, which may reflect a read error. V and J are TRBV23-1 and TRBJ1-2; 7 positions match TRBD1. TRBV23-1 is treated as an ORF (open reading frame) with a function not yet certain. The CDR3 totals 12 residues. The CDR3 loop reads CASLPLGVQGSF. The CDR3 nucleotides are TGCGCCAGCCTCCCACTCGGGGTACAGGGGTCTTTC.

The chain employs TRBV19 and TRBJ2-1, with a tentative D call TRBD2 (6 bases). The CDR3 length is 14 residues. With 5 bases removed from V and 6 bases from J, the gap between germline ends came to 14 bases. CDR1 and CDR2 (germline): LNHDA, SQIVND (reference sequence). The CDR3 DNA reads as TGTGCCAGTAGTTGGAGCGGGCCATCCAATGAGCAGTTCTTC. Amino acid sequence: CASSWSGPSNEQFF.

This chain connects TRBV2 to TRBJ2-5; weak D call: TRBD2 (5 bases). The CDR3 is made up of 15 amino acids. The V and J ends lost 6 bases and 4 bases respectively, with 18 bases between them. Germline CDR1 is SNHLY and CDR2 is FYNNEI. In nucleotides, the CDR3 is TGTGCCAGCAGAGAAAACGGGCTACGGGGAGAGACCCAGTACTTC. It is translated as CASRENGLRGETQYF.

This chain connects TRBV16 to TRBJ2-7; 11 bases are shared with TRBD1. Germline CDR1 is KGHSY and CDR2 is FQNENV. This CDR3 has 16 residues. J gave up 2 bases and V 1 base, and 4 bases lay outside the gene matches. The CDR3 loop reads CASSQYSGQGAYEQYF. The CDR3 region has the DNA TGTGCCAGCAGCCAATACTCGGGACAGGGGGCCTACGAGCAGTACTTC.

This clone occurred once. The chain joins TRBV30 to TRBJ2-1; D unclear. Deletions cut 4 bases from V and 2 bases from J, with 18 bases between. In germline, CDR1 is GTSNPN, CDR2 SVGIG (reference sequence). The CDR3 contains 16 residues. The chain's CDR3 is CAWTKPPPSPYNEQFF. For the CDR3, the DNA is TGTGCCTGGACCAAACCCCCACCCTCCCCCTACAATGAGCAGTTCTTC.

The chain employs TRBV7-2 and TRBJ1-2, with 7 nucleotides matching TRBD1. This CDR3 has 15 residues. After removal of 6 bases from V and 0 bases from J, the junction contained 7 bases not matched to a gene. In germline, CDR1 is SGHTA, CDR2 FQGNSA. This CDR3 is CASRFPGQTNYGYTF. CDR3 coding DNA: TGTGCCAGCAGGTTTCCGGGACAGACTAACTATGGCTACACCTTC.

The V gene is TRBV4-1, the J gene TRBJ1-6, with 8 positions matching TRBD1. Germline V gene data show CDR1 as MGHRA and CDR2 as YSYEKL. The CDR3 has 17 amino acids. V shed 3 bases, J shed 0 bases, and the junction held 4 bases outside the gene matches. The CDR3 DNA sequence: TGCGCCAGCAGCCATATAGACAGGGGCTCCTATAATTCACCCCTCCACTTT. Residues: CASSHIDRGSYNSPLHF.

The gene calls are TRBV6-6 and TRBJ1-6; D might be TRBD1 (5 bases). Trimming cost V 0 bases and J 7 bases, with 10 bases left between them. Germline V lookup: CDR1 MNHNY, CDR2 SVGAGI (reference sequence). The CDR3 length is 15 residues. The CDR3 sequence is CASSYSGTGNSPLHF. CDR3 nucleotide sequence: TGTGCCAGCAGTTACTCCGGGACGGGGAATTCACCCCTCCACTTT.

V and J are TRBV10-3 and TRBJ2-6, with D perhaps TRBD1 (6 bases). The ends were cut back, 3 bases at V and 0 bases at J, with 9 bases in the middle. The CDR3 has 16 amino acids. Per the germline V gene, CDR1 is ENHRY and CDR2 is SYGVKD. The DNA of the CDR3 is TGTGCCATCAGTGACCCAGGGGTCTCTGGGGCCAACGTCCTGACTTTC. This codes for CAISDPGVSGANVLTF.

In DNA form, the CDR3 reads TGTGCCAGCAGGGACAGGCTTTTCCCCTATGGCTACACCTTC. It encodes CASRDRLFPYGYTF. The V and J genes are TRBV6-1 and TRBJ1-2, with 7 nucleotides matching TRBD1. The CDR3 covers 14 residues. With V trimmed by 6 bases and J by 4 bases, 8 bases remained unmatched. CDR1 and CDR2 (germline): MNHNS, SASEGT.

V is TRBV6-5 and J is TRBJ1-5; D remains ambiguous. This CDR3 is built from 14 residues. CDR1 and CDR2 from the germline V gene are MNHEY and SVGAGI. V shed 0 bases and J shed 1 base, with 4 bases lying between them. CDR3 nucleotide sequence: TGTGCCAGCAGTTACTCGGGCAGCAATCAGCCCCAGCATTTT. Its protein is CASSYSGSNQPQHF.

The gene calls are TRBV7-9 and TRBJ2-7, with 8 bases aligning to TRBD1. Germline CDR1 reads SEHNR; CDR2 reads FQNEAQ (reference sequence). V was clipped by 5 bases and J by 7 bases; unmatched bases: 10. The CDR3 length is 14 residues. The chain's CDR3 is CASSLYRGMREQYF. In DNA, the CDR3 is TGTGCCAGCAGCCTGTACAGGGGGATGAGGGAGCAGTACTTC.

This chain joins TRBV5-1 and TRBJ1-6, with D perhaps TRBD1 (6 bases). The CDR3 extends over 15 amino acids. The V and J ends lost 4 bases and 5 bases respectively, with 13 bases between them. Germline CDR1 is SGHRS and CDR2 is YFSETQ. The CDR3 coding sequence is TGCGCCAGCAGCAGGGGGAATTTGAATAATTCACCCCTCCACTTT. This sequence encodes CASSRGNLNNSPLHF. The variable domain in full, completed from reference TRBV5-1 and TRBJ1-6, reads KAGVTQTPRYLIKTRGQQVTLSCSPISGHRSVSWYQQTPGQGLQFLFEYFSETQRNKGNFPGRFSGRQFSNSRSEMNVSTLELGDSALYLCASSRGNLNNSPLHFGNGTRLTVT.